What follows are 25 T cell receptor beta chains derived from one specimen sequenced in a study of blood T cell repertoires in COVID-19. TCRdb keeps only in-frame clones here, not all; method: immunoSEQ multiplex PCR. The repertoire holds 200,000 to 300,000 clones, with about 70% as singletons. The sequenced sample consisted of peripheral blood. These receptors all stem from a woman aged 80 or over with acute or convalescent COVID-19.

The CDR3 spells CASSLTGQGHSPLHF. Here the CDR3 DNA reads TGTGCCAGCAGCCTAACGGGACAGGGACATTCACCCCTCCACTTT. V is TRBV11-1 and J is TRBJ1-6; 9 bases fit TRBD1. This CDR3 spans 15 amino acids. The V segment lost 5 bases and the J segment 8 bases; nucleotides outside the gene matches: 7. Per germline, CDR1 SGHAT and CDR2 FQDESV (reference sequence).

Comments on this clone: This may arise from a read error, as a much more abundant clone is one base away. The chain links TRBV19 to TRBJ1-2; 7 nucleotides agree with TRBD1. Germline CDR1 LNHDA, CDR2 SQIVND (reference sequence). The CDR3 is 18 amino acids. The CDR3 loop reads CANSIDRDRPLFTGGYTF. CDR3 DNA sequence: TGTGCCAATAGTATAGACCGGGACAGACCCCTTTTTACGGGTGGCTACACCTTC. The full variable domain, rest sourced from reference TRBV19 and TRBJ1-2, is DGGITQSPKYLFRKEGQNVTLSCEQNLNHDAMYWYRQDPGQGLRLIYYSQIVNDFQKGDIAEGYSVSREKKESFPLTVTSAQKNPTAFYLCANSIDRDRPLFTGGYTFGSGTRLTVV.

CDR3 in amino acids: CASSGLQGPNSPLHF. The CDR3 DNA reads as TGTGCCAGTAGTGGCTTACAGGGGCCGAATTCACCCCTCCACTTT. The rearrangement joins TRBV19 to TRBJ1-6; the match to TRBD1 covers 7 bases. The germline V gene has CDR1 LNHDA and CDR2 SQIVND (reference sequence). J gave up 7 bases and V 5 bases, and 8 bases lay outside the gene matches. The CDR3 contains 15 residues.

The chain is built from TRBV5-4 and TRBJ1-3; the match to TRBD1 covers 10 bases. Germline V gene sequence: CDR1 SGHNT, CDR2 YYREEE (reference sequence). The trim removed 4 bases at V and 9 bases at J, leaving 13 bases unmatched. The CDR3 spans 16 residues. DNA for the CDR3: TGTGCCAGCAGCCCGGCAGGGGGACAGGGGCCCAGCACCATATATTTT. Protein product: CASSPAGGQGPSTIYF.

This chain links TRBV2 with TRBJ1-6, with 10 bases identical to TRBD1. Looked up from germline, CDR1 is SNHLY and CDR2 is FYNNEI. The trim removed 4 bases at V and 7 bases at J, leaving 1 base unmatched. This CDR3 has 14 amino acids. This chain's CDR3 is CASSAGQGNSPLHF. The CDR3 nucleotides are TGTGCCAGCAGTGCGGGACAGGGGAATTCACCCCTCCACTTT.

The chain couples TRBV3-1 (or the pseudogene TRBV3-2) to TRBJ2-1, with D perhaps TRBD2 (6 bases). Germline CDR1 reads LGHDT; CDR2 reads YNNKEL (reference sequence). This CDR3 has 16 amino acids. Deletions cut 2 bases from V and 6 bases from J, with 17 bases between. This CDR3 is CASSQRGGRGLNEQFF. CDR3 bases: TGTGCCAGCAGCCAAAGAGGAGGTAGGGGACTCAATGAGCAGTTCTTC.

The V and J genes are TRBV19 and TRBJ1-2, with D perhaps matching TRBD1 (6 bases). Trimming took 4 bases from V and 4 from J, leaving 13 bases between them. The CDR3 has 14 amino acids. Germline V CDR1 and CDR2: LNHDA, SQIVND (reference sequence). DNA of the CDR3: TGTGCCAGTAGTACCGGACAGATCCTCTATGGCTACACCTTC. Translated: CASSTGQILYGYTF. The full variable domain, in which reference TRBV19 and TRBJ1-2 provide the parts outside the CDR3, is DGGITQSPKYLFRKEGQNVTLSCEQNLNHDAMYWYRQDPGQGLRLIYYSQIVNDFQKGDIAEGYSVSREKKESFPLTVTSAQKNPTAFYLCASSTGQILYGYTFGSGTRLTVV.

Only one count was recorded for this clone. The gene calls are TRBV18 and TRBJ1-1; D call uncertain. The CDR3 totals 16 residues. The ends were cut back, 3 bases at V and 1 base at J, with 15 bases in the middle. Germline CDR1 reads KGHSH; CDR2 reads LQKENI. This CDR3 is CASSPPSGGPNTEAFF. The DNA of the CDR3 is TGTGCCAGCTCACCCCCTTCGGGAGGCCCGAACACTGAAGCTTTCTTT. Variable domain in full (rest from reference TRBV18 and TRBJ1-1): NAGVMQNPRHLVRRRGQEARLRCSPMKGHSHVYWYRQLPEEGLKFMVYLQKENIIDESGMPKERFSAEFPKEGPSILRIQQVVRGDSAAYFCASSPPSGGPNTEAFFGQGTRLTVV.

The V call is TRBV6-1, the J call TRBJ2-7; D perhaps matches TRBD1 (7 bases). The germline CDR1 and CDR2 sequences are MNHNS and SASEGT. V shed 0 bases and J shed 4 bases, with 13 bases lying between them. The CDR3 is made up of 15 amino acids. CDR3 nucleotides: TGTGCCAGCAGTGAAGCCGCGACAGGGAGGTACGAGCAGTACTTC. Translation: CASSEAATGRYEQYF.

The chain has TRBV19 and TRBJ1-2; TRBD1 aligns across 7 bases. Per germline, CDR1 LNHDA and CDR2 SQIVND (reference sequence). The CDR3 runs 13 residues. V dropped 5 bases and J dropped 7; count of bases not matched to a gene: 7. The CDR3 DNA sequence: TGTGCCAGTAGTCATCAGGGGGACTCTGGCTACACCTTC. Translation gives CASSHQGDSGYTF. The complete variable domain, with remaining parts taken from reference TRBV19 and TRBJ1-2, reads DGGITQSPKYLFRKEGQNVTLSCEQNLNHDAMYWYRQDPGQGLRLIYYSQIVNDFQKGDIAEGYSVSREKKESFPLTVTSAQKNPTAFYLCASSHQGDSGYTFGSGTRLTVV.

This clone was seen only a few times. The chain couples TRBV7-2 to TRBJ2-7; 12 bases line up with TRBD2. The ends lost 4 bases at V and 4 bases at J; junction bases unmatched: 14. The CDR3 has 18 amino acids. The germline gives CDR1 SGHTA, CDR2 FQGNSA. The CDR3 DNA sequence: TGTGCCAGCAGCTCCGGGGCGGGCCTAGCGGGGGGGCGGTACGAGCAGTACTTC. This translates into CASSSGAGLAGGRYEQYF.

This rearrangement joins TRBV9 to TRBJ2-3; D is perhaps TRBD2 (5 bases). Trimming shortened V by 4 bases and J by 3 bases, and 15 bases separated the two germline ends. Germline lookup yields CDR1 SGDLS and CDR2 YYNGEE. This CDR3 contains 15 residues. CDR3 nucleotides: TGTGCCAGCAGCTTACAAGGGAGATCTACAGATACGCAGTATTTT. It yields the protein CASSLQGRSTDTQYF.

This clone came up once. CDR3 protein: CASSSNLRGEAFF. CDR3 in DNA: TGTGCCAGCAGCTCGAATCTCAGGGGCGAAGCTTTCTTT. J is TRBJ1-1 and V is TRBV11-2; weak D call: TRBD1 (6 bases). Germline CDR1 reads SGHAT; CDR2 reads FQNNGV. V was clipped by 4 bases and J by 8 bases, with 14 bases between them. This CDR3 comprises 13 residues.

This chain uses TRBV9 with TRBJ2-2, with 7 bases matching TRBD2. This CDR3 contains 15 residues. Trimming at V came to 0 bases and at J to 4 bases, leaving 3 bases not matched to a gene. CDR1 is SGDLS, CDR2 YYNGEE, per germline. The CDR3 is CASSVGREGTGELFF. The CDR3 bases are TGTGCCAGCAGCGTAGGTAGGGAGGGCACCGGGGAGCTGTTTTTT.

This sequence joins TRBV6-6 and TRBJ1-1, with 8 positions matching TRBD1. The CDR3 runs to 14 residues. V lost 2 bases and J lost 4; bases outside the gene matches: 3. CDR1 MNHNY and CDR2 SVGAGI come from the germline V gene (reference sequence). The CDR3 bases are TGTGCCAGCAGTTACAAGGACAGGGCCACTGAAGCTTTCTTT. It encodes CASSYKDRATEAFF.

The V call is TRBV3-1 (or the pseudogene TRBV3-2), the J call TRBJ1-6, with TRBD1 matching 9 bases. Germline V gene sequence: CDR1 LGHDT, CDR2 YNNKEL (reference sequence). The CDR3 is 15 residues long. J was trimmed by 10 bases and V by 4 bases; bases with no gene match: 8. The CDR3: CASSRVTGGRSPLHF. For the CDR3, the DNA is TGTGCCAGCAGCCGCGTGACAGGGGGAAGATCACCCCTCCACTTT.

This rearrangement joins TRBV5-1 to TRBJ2-1; TRBD1 aligns across 7 bases. Germline lookup yields CDR1 SGHRS and CDR2 YFSETQ. The CDR3 totals 14 residues. Unmatched junction bases numbered 9, after V lost 7 bases and J lost 5 bases. The CDR3 protein is CASCLDRFDNEQFF. CDR3 sequence (DNA): TGCGCCAGCTGCCTGGACAGGTTCGACAATGAGCAGTTCTTC.

This clone was counted between two and nine times. The chain combines TRBV6-4 with TRBJ1-5, with TRBD1 identical over 9 bases. The CDR3 contains 19 residues. Germline values: CDR1 MRHNA, CDR2 SNTAGT. The V and J ends lost 2 bases and 5 bases, in that order; junction bases with no gene match: 16. CDR3 DNA sequence: TGTGCCAGCAGTGACCCATGGGACAGGGCAGTCCGATACTATCAGCCCCAGCATTTT. It translates to CASSDPWDRAVRYYQPQHF.

This clone was found once. The gene calls are TRBV19 and TRBJ1-5; D unresolved. Germline loops: CDR1 LNHDA, CDR2 SQIVND (reference sequence). Trimming cost V 3 bases and J 2 bases, with 14 bases left between them. The CDR3 has 16 amino acids. Here the CDR3 DNA reads TGTGCCAGTAGTATCGGGGAGGCTTTGGGCAATCAGCCCCAGCATTTT. It codes for CASSIGEALGNQPQHF.

Comments on this clone: Other DNA sequences of this sample code for an identical CDR3. The chain uses TRBV18 and TRBJ2-3; 13 positions match TRBD2. The V and J ends lost 0 bases and 1 base, in that order; junction bases with no gene match: 1. The CDR3 runs 17 residues. In germline, CDR1 is KGHSH, CDR2 LQKENI. CDR3 DNA: TGTGCCAGCTCACCACCCGGACTAGCGGGAGGCACAGATACGCAGTATTTT. Its translation: CASSPPGLAGGTDTQYF.

J is TRBJ1-4 and V is TRBV7-9; 7 positions agree with TRBD1. Per germline, CDR1 SEHNR and CDR2 FQNEAQ (reference sequence). The CDR3 extends over 16 amino acids. V dropped 5 bases and J dropped 0; count of bases not matched to a gene: 6. CDR3 DNA: TGTGCCAGCAGCATCCCCGGACAGGCAACTAATGAAAAACTGTTTTTT. This gives the protein CASSIPGQATNEKLFF.

This clone was counted only a few times. The chain links TRBV5-1 to TRBJ1-1; 8 nucleotides line up with TRBD1. The germline CDR1 and CDR2 sequences are SGHRS and YFSETQ. Losses at the gene ends were 4 bases for V and 3 bases for J; bases not matched to a gene: 8. The CDR3 loop spans 15 amino acids. CDR3 sequence (DNA): TGCGCCAGCAGCCAGGGACAGGTAGACGACACTGAAGCTTTCTTT. Translating it yields CASSQGQVDDTEAFF.

The chain has TRBV3-1 (or the pseudogene TRBV3-2) and TRBJ2-3, with a possible D match to TRBD2 (5 bases). The CDR3 sequence is 14 residues long. The germline V and J ends were trimmed by 4 bases and 3 bases, with 11 bases remaining between them. Germline loops: CDR1 LGHDT, CDR2 YNNKEL (reference sequence). The CDR3 nucleotides are TGTGCCAGCAGCCCTGGCGGGTGGACAGATACGCAGTATTTT. Translated: CASSPGGWTDTQYF.

The chain couples TRBV5-1 to TRBJ2-1, with 10 bases fitting TRBD2. Germline values: CDR1 SGHRS, CDR2 YFSETQ. The junction had 18 bases not matched to a gene; V was cut back by 4 bases and J by 2 bases. The CDR3 length is 20 residues. The CDR3 coding sequence is TGCGCCAGCAGCCCTGCCTTTGTAGCGGGGGGCCGAAAAACCTACAATGAGCAGTTCTTC. Translating it yields CASSPAFVAGGRKTYNEQFF.

The sample holds a few counts of this clone. The chain carries TRBV6-5 and TRBJ2-7; D is perhaps TRBD1 (5 bases). Germline CDR1 MNHEY, CDR2 SVGAGI. The CDR3 runs 14 residues. Trimming left V 5 bases short and J 2 bases short, with 13 bases between. This CDR3 is CASSPTVSAYEQYF. The CDR3 nucleotides are TGTGCCAGCAGTCCGACAGTGTCGGCCTACGAGCAGTACTTC.